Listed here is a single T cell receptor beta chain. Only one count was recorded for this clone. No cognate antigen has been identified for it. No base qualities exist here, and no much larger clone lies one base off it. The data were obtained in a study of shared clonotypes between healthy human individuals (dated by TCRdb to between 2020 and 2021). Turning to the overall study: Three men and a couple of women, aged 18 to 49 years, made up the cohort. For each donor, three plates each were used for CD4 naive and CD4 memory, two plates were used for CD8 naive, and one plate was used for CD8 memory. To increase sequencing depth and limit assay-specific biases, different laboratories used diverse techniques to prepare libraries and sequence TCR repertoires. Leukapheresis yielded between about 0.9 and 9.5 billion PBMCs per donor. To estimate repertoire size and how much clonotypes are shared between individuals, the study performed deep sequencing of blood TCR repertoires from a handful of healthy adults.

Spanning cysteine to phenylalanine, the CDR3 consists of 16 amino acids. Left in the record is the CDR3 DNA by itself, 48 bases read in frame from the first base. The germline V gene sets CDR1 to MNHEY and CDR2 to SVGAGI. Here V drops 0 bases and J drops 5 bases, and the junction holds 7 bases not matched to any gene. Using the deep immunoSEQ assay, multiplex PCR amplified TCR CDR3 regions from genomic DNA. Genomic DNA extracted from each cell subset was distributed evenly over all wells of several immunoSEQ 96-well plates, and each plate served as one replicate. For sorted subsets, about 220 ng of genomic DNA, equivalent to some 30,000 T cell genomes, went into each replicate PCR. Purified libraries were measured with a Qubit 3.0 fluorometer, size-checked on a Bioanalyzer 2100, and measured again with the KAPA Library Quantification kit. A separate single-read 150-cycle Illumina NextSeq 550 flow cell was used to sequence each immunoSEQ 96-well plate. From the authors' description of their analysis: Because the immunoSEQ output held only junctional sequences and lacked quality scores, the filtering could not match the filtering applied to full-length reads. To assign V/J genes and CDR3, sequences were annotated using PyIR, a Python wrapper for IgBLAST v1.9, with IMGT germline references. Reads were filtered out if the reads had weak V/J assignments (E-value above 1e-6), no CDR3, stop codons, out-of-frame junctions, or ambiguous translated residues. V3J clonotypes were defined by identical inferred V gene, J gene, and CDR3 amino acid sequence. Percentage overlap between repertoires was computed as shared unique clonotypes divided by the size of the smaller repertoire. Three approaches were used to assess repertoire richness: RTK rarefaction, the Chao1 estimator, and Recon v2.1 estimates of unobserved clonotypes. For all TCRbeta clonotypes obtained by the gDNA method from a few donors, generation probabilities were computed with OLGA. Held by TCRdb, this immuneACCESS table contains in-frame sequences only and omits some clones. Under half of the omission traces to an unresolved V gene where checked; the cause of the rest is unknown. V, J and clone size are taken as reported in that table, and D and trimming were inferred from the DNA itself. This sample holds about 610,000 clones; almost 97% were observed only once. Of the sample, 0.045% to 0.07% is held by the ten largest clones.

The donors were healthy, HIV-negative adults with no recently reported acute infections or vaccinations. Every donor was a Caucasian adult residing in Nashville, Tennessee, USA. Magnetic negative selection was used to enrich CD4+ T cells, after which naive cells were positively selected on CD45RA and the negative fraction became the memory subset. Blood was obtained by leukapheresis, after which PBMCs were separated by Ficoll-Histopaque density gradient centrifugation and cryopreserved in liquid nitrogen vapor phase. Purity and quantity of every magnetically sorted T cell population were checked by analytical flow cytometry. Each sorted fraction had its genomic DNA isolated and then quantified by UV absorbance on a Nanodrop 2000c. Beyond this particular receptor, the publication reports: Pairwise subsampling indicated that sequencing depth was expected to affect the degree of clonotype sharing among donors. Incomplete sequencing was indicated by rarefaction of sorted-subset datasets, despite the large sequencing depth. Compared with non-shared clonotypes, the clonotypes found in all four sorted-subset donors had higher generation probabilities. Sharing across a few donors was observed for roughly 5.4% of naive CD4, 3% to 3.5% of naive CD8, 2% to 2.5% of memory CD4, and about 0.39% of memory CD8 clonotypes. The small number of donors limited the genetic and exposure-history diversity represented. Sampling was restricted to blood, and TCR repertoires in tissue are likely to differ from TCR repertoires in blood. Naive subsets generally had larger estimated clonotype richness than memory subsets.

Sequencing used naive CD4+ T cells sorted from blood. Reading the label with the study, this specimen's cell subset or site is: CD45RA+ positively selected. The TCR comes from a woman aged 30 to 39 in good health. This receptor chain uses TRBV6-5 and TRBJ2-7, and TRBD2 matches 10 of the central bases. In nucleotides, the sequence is TGTGCCAGCAGTTACTCCCCAGCGGGAGGGGACGACGAGCAGTACTTC. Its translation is CASSYSPAGGDDEQYF.